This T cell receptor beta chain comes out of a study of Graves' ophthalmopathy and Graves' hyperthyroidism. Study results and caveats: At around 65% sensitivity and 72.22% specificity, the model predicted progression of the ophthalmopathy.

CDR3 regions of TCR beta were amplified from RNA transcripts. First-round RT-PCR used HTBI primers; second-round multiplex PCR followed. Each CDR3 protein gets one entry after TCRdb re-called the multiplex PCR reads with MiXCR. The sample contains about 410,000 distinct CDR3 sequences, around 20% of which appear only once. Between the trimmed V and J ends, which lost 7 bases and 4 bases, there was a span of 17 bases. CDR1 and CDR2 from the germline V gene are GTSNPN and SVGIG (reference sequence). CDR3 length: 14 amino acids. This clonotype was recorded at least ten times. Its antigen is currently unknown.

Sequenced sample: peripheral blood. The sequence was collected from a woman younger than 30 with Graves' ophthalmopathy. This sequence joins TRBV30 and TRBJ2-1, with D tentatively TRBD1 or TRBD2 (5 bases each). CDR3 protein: CALAQRGVYNEQFF. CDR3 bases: TGTGCCTTAGCACAAAGAGGGGTTTACAATGAGCAGTTCTTC.